These 2 T cell receptor beta chains originate from one sample sequenced in a study of control samples from healthy donors and cancer patients. This table comes from immunoSEQ multiplex PCR, and its TCRdb copy is limited to in-frame clones, with some not included. Here the sample spans under 200,000 clones, about 94% being singletons. Sequenced: blood. Receptors originate from a woman aged 55-70 years in good health.

The chain links TRBV5-4 to TRBJ1-1; D is unclear. The CDR3 is 14 residues long. The germline CDR1 and CDR2 sequences are SGHNT and YYREEE (reference sequence). This CDR3 is CEVGKSLMNTEAFF. In DNA, the CDR3 is TGTGAGGTAGGGAAATCACTTATGAACACTGAAGCTTTCTTT.

V is TRBV5-8 and J is TRBJ1-5, with 7 bases that match TRBD1. V was pared by 0 bases and J by 0 bases, with 6 bases of the junction left unmatched. CDR1 and CDR2 (germline): SGHTS, YDEGEE. CDR3 length: 17 residues. In DNA, the CDR3 is TGTGCCAGCAGCTTGGTGACAGGGACCGATAGCAATCAGCCCCAGCATTTT. It is translated as CASSLVTGTDSNQPQHF.